Listed below are T cell receptor beta chains from one sample, sequenced in a study of identical twins. From the 5' RACE reads, TCRdb called clonotypes with MiXCR, one entry per CDR3 protein. Among 1.5 million to 2 million distinct CDR3 sequences listed, under 35% were seen once. Sequenced sample: cord blood. These receptors were obtained from a newborn girl in good health. Each CDR3 is given with its conserved first and last residue. The order of the fields is J gene, D gene, clone size, V gene, CDR3 protein, CDR3 DNA. D genes are given only for firm matches. Rows may omit the clone size; those that give it use once, few, many or a size class.

TRBJ2-1 | TRBD2 | many | TRBV11-2 | CASSSSGGYNEQFF | TGTGCCAGCAGCTCTAGCGGGGGGTACAATGAGCAGTTCTTC
TRBJ2-1 | . | few | TRBV7-2 | CATQIDSYNEQFF | TGTGCAACTCAGATAGACTCCTACAATGAGCAGTTCTTC
TRBJ2-1 | TRBD2 | . | TRBV29-1 | CSVSGGSSADEQFF | TGCAGCGTTTCAGGCGGGAGTTCAGCTGATGAGCAGTTCTTC
TRBJ2-1 | . | . | TRBV4-1 | CASSQDRSAQLF | TGCGCCAGCAGCCAAGATCGGAGCGCGCAGTTATTC
TRBJ2-5 | TRBD2 | . | TRBV20-1 | CSARSRRDYVTETQYF | TGCAGTGCTAGGTCCCGGCGGGACTACGTTACGGAGACCCAGTACTTC
TRBJ1-5 | TRBD1 | . | TRBV20-1 | CSAGDRAGYSNQPQHF | TGCAGTGCCGGGGACAGGGCGGGGTATAGCAATCAGCCCCAGCATTTT
TRBJ2-4 | . | . | TRBV10-3 | CAISESRDRVAKNIQYF | TGTGCCATCAGTGAGTCTCGGGATCGGGTAGCCAAAAACATTCAGTACTTC
TRBJ1-2 | . | . | TRBV20-1 | CSASSRNRASFYGYTF | TGCAGTGCTAGTTCGAGGAACAGGGCATCCTTCTATGGCTACACCTTC
TRBJ2-7 | . | few | TRBV7-9 | CASSLDYYRVRPYEQYF | TGTGCCAGCAGCTTGGATTATTACAGGGTCCGACCCTACGAGCAGTACTTC
TRBJ2-2 | TRBD1 | . | TRBV6-6 | CASSSGTGIGELFF | TGTGCCAGCAGTTCCGGGACAGGGATCGGGGAGCTGTTTTTT
TRBJ2-1 | TRBD2 | . | TRBV28 | CASSLRGGRARNEQFF | TGTGCCAGCAGTTTACGCGGCGGGAGGGCCAGGAATGAGCAGTTCTTC
TRBJ2-3 | . | many | TRBV7-6 | CASSSPEDTQYF | TGTGCCAGCAGCTCCCCAGAGGATACGCAGTATTTT
TRBJ2-2 | . | . | TRBV4-2 | CASSQGPVDTGELFF | TGTGCCAGCAGCCAAGGCCCAGTAGACACCGGGGAGCTGTTTTTT
TRBJ1-5 | . | . | TRBV12-5 | CASGLVSGRGAYQPQHF | TGTGCTAGTGGTTTGGTAAGTGGAAGGGGCGCCTATCAGCCCCAGCATTTT
TRBJ2-3 | . | . | TRBV20-1 | CSARQRVYTDTQYF | TGCAGTGCTAGACAGCGGGTGTACACAGATACGCAGTATTTT
TRBJ2-1 | . | . | TRBV20-1 | CSAYKFPRDNEQFF | TGCAGTGCTTATAAGTTCCCCCGGGACAATGAGCAGTTCTTC
TRBJ2-3 | TRBD2 | . | TRBV7-9 | CASSLHRGGRTDTQYF | TGTGCCAGCAGCTTACATCGGGGGGGCAGGACAGATACGCAGTATTTT
TRBJ1-4 | . | . | TRBV5-1 | CASSFRVGEKLFF | TGCGCCAGCAGCTTCCGGGTTGGGGAAAAACTGTTTTTT
TRBJ1-2 | TRBD1 | many | TRBV4-2 | CASSQVTGDYGYTF | TGTGCCAGCAGCCAAGTAACAGGGGACTATGGCTACACCTTC
TRBJ2-4 | . | many | TRBV21-1 | CASSKGGTGGSGNIQYF | TGTGCCAGCAGCAAAGGAGGGACAGGGGGGAGTGGAAACATTCAGTACTTC
TRBJ2-1 | TRBD2 | . | TRBV4-1 | CASSPRLAGVVLSSYNEQFF | TGCGCCAGCAGCCCTCGGCTAGCGGGAGTAGTCTTGAGCTCCTACAATGAGCAGTTCTTC
TRBJ2-2 | . | . | TRBV12-3/TRBV12-4 | CASSFGTGTGTGELFF | TGTGCCAGCAGTTTCGGCACAGGGACGGGCACCGGGGAGCTGTTTTTT
TRBJ2-1 | TRBD2 | many | TRBV2 | CASSGLAGANEQFF | TGTGCCAGCTCGGGACTAGCGGGAGCGAATGAGCAGTTCTTC
TRBJ2-2 | TRBD2 | . | TRBV15 | CATSRGRPAGGELFF | TGTGCCACCAGCAGAGGTCGGCCAGCGGGGGGGGAGCTGTTTTTT
TRBJ2-2 | TRBD1 | . | TRBV5-1 | CASRTGSDTGELFF | TGCGCCAGCCGGACAGGATCAGATACCGGGGAGCTGTTTTTT
TRBJ2-7 | TRBD2 | few | TRBV2 | CASDLAVSYEQYF | TGTGCCAGCGATCTAGCGGTCTCCTACGAGCAGTACTTC
TRBJ1-2 | . | . | TRBV5-1 | CASRAAGGVNYGYTF | TGCGCCAGCAGAGCGGCGGGGGGAGTAAACTATGGCTACACCTTC
TRBJ2-1 | . | few | TRBV4-2 | CASSLTTVPPDNEQFF | TGTGCCAGCAGCCTCACGACCGTCCCCCCAGACAATGAGCAGTTCTTC
TRBJ2-1 | . | . | TRBV6-4 | CASSDSKASPYNEQFF | TGTGCCAGCAGTGACTCGAAGGCCAGCCCATACAATGAGCAGTTCTTC
TRBJ1-2 | TRBD1 | many | TRBV9 | CASSVDTGENGYTF | TGTGCCAGCAGCGTAGATACAGGGGAGAATGGCTACACCTTC
TRBJ2-1 | TRBD2 | . | TRBV20-1 | CSARVSGLAYNEQFF | TGCAGTGCTAGGGTTTCGGGACTAGCCTACAATGAGCAGTTCTTC
TRBJ2-3 | TRBD2 | . | TRBV20-1 | CSASRLAHTDTQYF | TGCAGTGCTAGCCGACTAGCTCACACAGATACGCAGTATTTT
TRBJ2-7 | . | few | TRBV4-2 | CASSPTINPYEQYF | TGTGCCAGCAGCCCCACAATAAACCCCTACGAGCAGTACTTC
TRBJ2-4 | TRBD1 | few | TRBV12-3/TRBV12-4 | CASSLGGQGAKNIQYF | TGTGCCAGCAGTTTAGGGGGACAGGGGGCCAAAAACATTCAGTACTTC
TRBJ1-2 | . | . | TRBV16 | CASSQLKGRIYGYTF | TGTGCCAGCAGCCAATTGAAGGGGCGCATCTATGGCTACACCTTC
TRBJ2-5 | TRBD2 | . | TRBV28 | CASSAPSGTETQYF | TGTGCCAGCAGTGCCCCTAGCGGGACGGAGACCCAGTACTTC
TRBJ2-7 | . | many | TRBV4-1 | CASSQVLGEQYF | TGCGCCAGCAGCCAAGTACTCGGTGAGCAGTACTTC